Listed below are T cell receptor beta chains from one sample, sequenced in a study of blood T cell repertoires in COVID-19. Clones were sequenced by immunoSEQ multiplex PCR, and TCRdb holds only the in-frame ones, with some missing. Of tens of thousands of clones listed, almost 85% are singletons. What was sequenced was peripheral blood. Receptor source: a man aged 50-59 years with active or convalescent COVID-19. The CDR3 runs from the conserved cysteine through the conserved F or W. Fields, in order: clone size, D gene, J gene, V gene, CDR3 DNA, CDR3 protein. A D gene is named only where the DNA matches it firmly. Expanded clones are given a class, and other clones once, few, many or no size at all.

clone size: NA; D gene: NA; J gene: TRBJ1-2; V gene: TRBV6-5; CDR3 DNA: TGTGCCAGCAAAGTTACATCAGAGGCATATGGCTACACCTTC; CDR3 protein: CASKVTSEAYGYTF
clone size: NA; D gene: TRBD2; J gene: TRBJ2-2; V gene: TRBV18; CDR3 DNA: TGTGCCAGCTCACCTAACTCCGGGACTAGCGCGAACACCGGGGAGCTGTTTTTT; CDR3 protein: CASSPNSGTSANTGELFF
clone size: NA; D gene: NA; J gene: TRBJ1-2; V gene: TRBV4-3; CDR3 DNA: TGCGCCAGCAGCCAAGGGGGCCTCTATGGCTACACCTTC; CDR3 protein: CASSQGGLYGYTF
clone size: NA; D gene: NA; J gene: TRBJ2-2; V gene: TRBV5-4; CDR3 DNA: TGTGCCAGCAGCCCGGACACTAACACCGGGGAGCTGTTTTTT; CDR3 protein: CASSPDTNTGELFF
clone size: NA; D gene: TRBD1; J gene: TRBJ2-2; V gene: TRBV24-1; CDR3 DNA: TGTGCCACCAGTGATTTCGGACAGGGGGCCGGCGGGGAGCTGTTTTTT; CDR3 protein: CATSDFGQGAGGELFF
clone size: NA; D gene: NA; J gene: TRBJ1-2; V gene: TRBV6-4; CDR3 DNA: TGTGCCAGCAGGGCCGATTTAATGAACTATGGCTACACCTTC; CDR3 protein: CASRADLMNYGYTF
clone size: NA; D gene: NA; J gene: TRBJ1-1; V gene: TRBV28; CDR3 DNA: TGTGCCAGCAGTTTACCCCAGGGTCCCACTGAAGCTTTCTTT; CDR3 protein: CASSLPQGPTEAFF
clone size: NA; D gene: TRBD1; J gene: TRBJ2-3; V gene: TRBV29-1; CDR3 DNA: TGCAGCGTTTCCGGACAGGGGACTAGCACAGATACGCAGTATTTT; CDR3 protein: CSVSGQGTSTDTQYF
clone size: NA; D gene: NA; J gene: TRBJ1-2; V gene: TRBV6-5; CDR3 DNA: TGTGCCAGCAGCTACGACCCGACTGCGGAGGGAGGCTACACCTTC; CDR3 protein: CASSYDPTAEGGYTF
clone size: NA; D gene: NA; J gene: TRBJ1-1; V gene: TRBV5-1; CDR3 DNA: TGCGCCAGCAGCATTAGCACGTTCAACACTGAAGCTTTCTTT; CDR3 protein: CASSISTFNTEAFF
clone size: NA; D gene: TRBD2; J gene: TRBJ2-1; V gene: TRBV29-1; CDR3 DNA: TGCAGCGTTGCAGGACTAGCGGGGGCCTACTACAATGAGCAGTTCTTC; CDR3 protein: CSVAGLAGAYYNEQFF
clone size: NA; D gene: TRBD1; J gene: TRBJ2-7; V gene: TRBV28; CDR3 DNA: TGTGCCACGACCGGGACAGGGATGGGGACCTACGAGCAGTACTTC; CDR3 protein: CATTGTGMGTYEQYF
clone size: NA; D gene: TRBD1; J gene: TRBJ2-3; V gene: TRBV5-6; CDR3 DNA: TGTGCCAGCAGCCCCACATCCGGGACAGCACAGTATTTT; CDR3 protein: CASSPTSGTAQYF
clone size: NA; D gene: NA; J gene: TRBJ2-1; V gene: TRBV3-1/TRBV3-2; CDR3 DNA: TGTGCCAGCAGCCAAGTACAGGGCCTCTACAATGAGCAGTTCTTC; CDR3 protein: CASSQVQGLYNEQFF
clone size: NA; D gene: TRBD2; J gene: TRBJ2-1; V gene: TRBV7-2; CDR3 DNA: TGTGCCAGCAGCTTATGGCTAGCGGGGAGGAATGAGCAGTTCTTC; CDR3 protein: CASSLWLAGRNEQFF
clone size: NA; D gene: TRBD2; J gene: TRBJ2-5; V gene: TRBV2; CDR3 DNA: TGTGCCAGCAGAGCCCGGGGTAGCGGGGGGCCCCATCCGTACTTC; CDR3 protein: CASRARGSGGPHPYF
clone size: NA; D gene: NA; J gene: TRBJ1-6; V gene: TRBV10-3; CDR3 DNA: TGTGCCATCAGGGGAGCAGGGGATAATTCACCCCTCCACTTT; CDR3 protein: CAIRGAGDNSPLHF
clone size: NA; D gene: TRBD1; J gene: TRBJ2-5; V gene: TRBV5-4; CDR3 DNA: TGTGCCAGCAGAGGGACAGGGGGCGAAGAGACCCAGTACTTC; CDR3 protein: CASRGTGGEETQYF
clone size: NA; D gene: TRBD2; J gene: TRBJ2-2; V gene: TRBV3-1/TRBV3-2; CDR3 DNA: TGTGCCAGTCTAGCGGGGGCCTTCCATCCGAACACCGGGGAGCTGTTTTTT; CDR3 protein: CASLAGAFHPNTGELFF
clone size: NA; D gene: TRBD1; J gene: TRBJ1-5; V gene: TRBV29-1; CDR3 DNA: TGCAGCGTACTAGGCCGGACAGGGGGGGGCAATCAGCCCCAGCATTTT; CDR3 protein: CSVLGRTGGGNQPQHF
clone size: NA; D gene: NA; J gene: TRBJ2-2; V gene: TRBV7-5; CDR3 DNA: TGTGTCAGAAGCTTAGGGCTAGCGGGGCCCACCGGGGAGCTGTTTTTT; CDR3 protein: CVRSLGLAGPTGELFF
clone size: NA; D gene: TRBD1; J gene: TRBJ1-2; V gene: TRBV11-2; CDR3 DNA: TGTGCCAGCAGCCCAGGGGGTTTTGATGGCTACACCTTC; CDR3 protein: CASSPGGFDGYTF
clone size: NA; D gene: NA; J gene: TRBJ1-1; V gene: TRBV21-1; CDR3 DNA: TGTGCCAGCATCATCCGGGAGGACGAGCCATGGATGAACACTGAAGCTTTCTTT; CDR3 protein: CASIIREDEPWMNTEAFF
clone size: few; D gene: NA; J gene: TRBJ1-2; V gene: TRBV10-3; CDR3 DNA: TGTGCCATCAGTGATCAGACAACTAAGGGGGATGGCTACACCTTC; CDR3 protein: CAISDQTTKGDGYTF
clone size: once; D gene: TRBD1; J gene: TRBJ2-1; V gene: TRBV6-5; CDR3 DNA: TGTGCCAGCAGCGGGGACAGGGAGCAGTTCTTC; CDR3 protein: CASSGDREQFF
clone size: NA; D gene: NA; J gene: TRBJ1-1; V gene: TRBV11-2; CDR3 DNA: TGTGCCAGCAGCTTGGGAGGGTTCACTGAAGCTTTCTTT; CDR3 protein: CASSLGGFTEAFF
clone size: NA; D gene: TRBD1; J gene: TRBJ1-1; V gene: TRBV3-1/TRBV3-2; CDR3 DNA: TGTGCCAGCAGCCGAGACAGGGTAGCCCCTGAAGCTTTCTTT; CDR3 protein: CASSRDRVAPEAFF
clone size: NA; D gene: TRBD2; J gene: TRBJ2-3; V gene: TRBV7-2; CDR3 DNA: TGTGCCAGCAGCTTACGGACGGGGGGTGAGACAGATACGCAGTATTTT; CDR3 protein: CASSLRTGGETDTQYF
clone size: NA; D gene: NA; J gene: TRBJ2-1; V gene: TRBV5-5; CDR3 DNA: TGTGCCAGCAGCTTGGGACAGGCGAATGAGCAGTTCTTC; CDR3 protein: CASSLGQANEQFF
clone size: NA; D gene: NA; J gene: TRBJ1-1; V gene: TRBV27; CDR3 DNA: TGTGCCAGCAGTCCACAGGGTACTACCACTGAAGCTTTCTTT; CDR3 protein: CASSPQGTTTEAFF
clone size: NA; D gene: NA; J gene: TRBJ2-5; V gene: TRBV24-1; CDR3 DNA: TGTGCCACCAGTGATTGGCAGGGTAAAGAGACCCAGTACTTC; CDR3 protein: CATSDWQGKETQYF